The 21 T cell receptor beta chains given below trace back to one sample, sequenced in a study of identical twins. One entry per CDR3 protein results from TCRdb running MiXCR on the 5' RACE reads. Of hundreds of thousands of distinct CDR3 sequences in the sample, less than 9.5% are singletons; the top ten hold under 7.5%. The data were also submitted as part of a second study, on yellow fever vaccine responses in identical twins.

Sequencing was done on a sample of CD8+ T cells sorted from blood. The receptors come from a woman between 18 and 29 years old in good health.

This clonotype was recorded at least ten times. The genes are TRBV11-2 and TRBJ2-6; D is uncertain. This CDR3 region has 14 residues. V was clipped by 5 bases and J by 0 bases, with 5 bases between them. The germline gives CDR1 SGHAT, CDR2 FQNNGV. This CDR3 reads CASSLISGANVLTF. As DNA, the CDR3 is TGTGCCAGCAGCCTTATCTCTGGGGCCAACGTCCTGACTTTC.

The chain recombines TRBV2 with TRBJ2-3, with 9 bases lining up with TRBD1. CDR1 SNHLY and CDR2 FYNNEI come from the germline V gene. This CDR3 has 15 residues. The V gene end was trimmed by 6 bases and the J gene end by 0 bases; junction bases not matched to a gene: 4. CDR3 amino acids: CASSVDRGSTDTQYF. The DNA for the CDR3 is TGTGCCAGCAGCGTAGACAGGGGGAGCACAGATACGCAGTATTTT.

At least ten counts were recorded for this clonotype. This sequence joins TRBV5-6 and TRBJ2-2; D gene unclear. This CDR3 has 13 amino acids. Germline loops: CDR1 SGHDT, CDR2 YYEEEE. Trimming removed 2 bases at V and 1 base at J, with 3 bases between. The CDR3 loop is CASSFMNTGELFF. In DNA form, the CDR3 reads TGTGCCAGCAGCTTCATGAACACCGGGGAGCTGTTTTTT.

This clonotype has more than one count but fewer than ten. The V and J genes are TRBV29-1 and TRBJ1-2, with TRBD1 matching 7 bases. Trimming removed 7 bases from V and 6 bases from J; junction bases left unmatched: 8. Per germline, CDR1 SQVTM and CDR2 ANQGSEA. This CDR3 spans 12 amino acids. Here the CDR3 DNA reads TGCAGCGCAGCAGACAGGGTAGATGGCTACACCTTC. Its protein product is CSAADRVDGYTF.

This clonotype turned up a few times. The CDR3 DNA follows: TGTGCCAGCAGTTTTACCCGGAACACTGAAGCTTTCTTT. Protein: CASSFTRNTEAFF. This chain connects TRBV12-3 or TRBV12-4 to TRBJ1-1, with D unresolved. Trimming cost V 3 bases and J 1 base, with 6 bases left between them. The CDR3 runs to 13 residues.

V gene TRBV9 combines with J gene TRBJ2-5; tentatively, D is TRBD2 (7 bases). V shed 0 bases and J shed 2 bases, with 14 bases lying between them. Germline V gene data show CDR1 as SGDLS and CDR2 as YYNGEE. The CDR3 is 16 amino acids. The DNA of the CDR3 is TGTGCCAGCAGCGTAGCCCAGGGGACTAAACAAGAGACCCAGTACTTC. Residues: CASSVAQGTKQETQYF.

In this sample, this clonotype turned up a few times. This chain joins TRBV20-1 and TRBJ2-7; D is possibly TRBD2 (6 bases). The CDR3 covers 15 residues. Per the germline V gene, CDR1 is DFQATT and CDR2 is SNEGSKA (reference sequence). Trimming took off 2 bases at V and 0 bases at J, with 14 bases between the two ends. This CDR3 is CSARTSGLASYEQYF. DNA for the CDR3: TGCAGTGCTAGAACGTCGGGACTCGCCTCCTACGAGCAGTACTTC.

This clonotype was detected a few times. The genes are TRBV18 and TRBJ2-7; TRBD1 aligns across 9 bases. CDR1 and CDR2 (germline): KGHSH, LQKENI. CDR3 size: 15 residues. V lost 0 bases and J lost 3; bases outside the gene matches: 3. The CDR3 nucleotides are TGTGCCAGCTCACCACCGGGACAGGGTGGCTACGAGCAGTACTTC. Encoded protein: CASSPPGQGGYEQYF.

This clonotype was detected a few times. The J gene is TRBJ2-5, the V gene TRBV2, with D hard to call. The CDR3 sequence is 13 residues long. Germline CDR1 SNHLY, CDR2 FYNNEI. V was trimmed by 4 bases and J by 0 bases, leaving 6 bases between them. The CDR3 sequence: CASSGTDQETQYF. CDR3 sequence (DNA): TGTGCCAGCAGTGGGACGGACCAAGAGACCCAGTACTTC.

As to this clonotype: At one of its ends the junction is not consistent with the germline gene, which may arise from a read error. The V and J genes are TRBV20-1 and TRBJ2-7; TRBD2 is a possible D gene (6 bases). The CDR3 loop spans 17 amino acids. Germline CDR1 reads DFQATT; CDR2 reads SNEGSKA (reference sequence). CDR3 in amino acids: CCARDPMEGSVPYEQYF. Here the CDR3 DNA reads TGCTGTGCGAGAGACCCAATGGAGGGGTCCGTACCCTACGAGCAGTACTTC.

This clonotype was counted ten times or more. V is TRBV9 and J is TRBJ2-5, with D unclear. CDR1 and CDR2 from the germline V gene are SGDLS and YYNGEE. The CDR3 extends over 14 amino acids. The germline V and J ends were trimmed by 0 bases and 2 bases, with 8 bases remaining between them. CDR3 in amino acids: CASSVGGGQETQYF. CDR3 in DNA: TGTGCCAGCAGCGTAGGGGGTGGACAAGAGACCCAGTACTTC.

This clonotype has a count of ten or more. The J gene is TRBJ2-1, the V gene TRBV29-1, with 7 bases lining up with TRBD2. The CDR3 has 15 amino acids. Per germline, CDR1 SQVTM and CDR2 ANQGSEA. J lost 0 bases, V lost 6 bases, and 8 bases had no gene match. For the CDR3, the DNA is TGCAGCGTGACAGCGGGGAAGGCCTCCTACAATGAGCAGTTCTTC. Residues: CSVTAGKASYNEQFF.

This clonotype was observed at least ten times. This chain uses TRBV29-1 with TRBJ2-2, with unresolved D. CDR1 SQVTM and CDR2 ANQGSEA come from the germline V gene. CDR3 size: 14 residues. V lost 3 bases and J lost 4, with 12 bases in between. The CDR3 reads CSVEVLGRTGELFF. The CDR3 DNA follows: TGCAGCGTTGAGGTGCTGGGTCGCACCGGGGAGCTGTTTTTT.

The rearrangement links TRBV5-6 to TRBJ2-5, with D unclear. The V end lost 6 bases, the J end lost 2 bases, and 14 bases lay between the germline ends. Looked up from germline, CDR1 is SGHDT and CDR2 is YYEEEE. There are 14 residues in the CDR3. The CDR3 reads CASNFRVKQETQYF. CDR3 coding DNA: TGTGCCAGCAATTTTCGGGTCAAGCAAGAGACCCAGTACTTC.

This clonotype showed up just a few times. This rearrangement joins TRBV7-8 to TRBJ2-5; tentative D call: TRBD2 (7 bases). The CDR3 spans 13 residues. V was pared by 4 bases and J by 4 bases, with 10 bases between. Germline CDR1 and CDR2: SGHVS and FQNEAQ. CDR3 amino acids: CASSSGEGETQYF. Here the CDR3 DNA reads TGTGCCAGCAGCTCAGGGGAGGGAGAGACCCAGTACTTC.

Ten or more counts support this clonotype. This rearrangement joins TRBV29-1 to TRBJ2-4; no firm D call. The V end was cut by 3 bases, the J end by 3 bases, with 9 bases between. Germline CDR1 SQVTM, CDR2 ANQGSEA. The CDR3 is made up of 13 amino acids. The CDR3 region is CSVEGLGKNIQYF. In nucleotides, the CDR3 is TGCAGCGTTGAGGGGTTGGGCAAAAACATTCAGTACTTC.

This clonotype was seen more than once but under ten times. The rearrangement uses TRBV9 and TRBJ1-4; 8 bases are shared with TRBD1. The V gene's germline CDR1 is SGDLS and CDR2 YYNGEE. The CDR3 loop spans 13 amino acids. J lost 8 bases, V lost 1 base, and 1 base had no gene match. In DNA, the CDR3 is TGTGCCAGCAGCGTACGGACAGGGGAAAAACTGTTTTTT. Translating it yields CASSVRTGEKLFF.

Sample share makes this clonotype medium-sized. The chain links TRBV3-1 to TRBJ2-5; 7 bases match TRBD2. The germline V gene encodes CDR1 LGHDT and CDR2 YNNKEL (reference sequence). With V trimmed by 4 bases and J by 1 base, 6 bases remained unmatched. This CDR3 comprises 15 residues. The CDR3 bases are TGTGCCAGCAGCCCCGTAGCGGGCTTCCAAGAGACCCAGTACTTC. Protein sequence: CASSPVAGFQETQYF.

The rearrangement uses TRBV20-1 and TRBJ2-1; 7 bases are a match to TRBD2. The germline V gene encodes CDR1 DFQATT and CDR2 SNEGSKA (reference sequence). The V gene end was trimmed by 0 bases and the J gene end by 4 bases; junction bases not matched to a gene: 15. The CDR3 is 18 residues long. The CDR3 DNA reads as TGCAGTGCTAGAGATAGCCTAGCGGCTGTTACGGGATACAATGAGCAGTTCTTC. This sequence encodes CSARDSLAAVTGYNEQFF.

This clonotype was counted ten times or more. This chain links TRBV28 with TRBJ2-7; 7 bases line up with TRBD1. The CDR3 is 14 residues long. Germline lookup yields CDR1 MDHEN and CDR2 SYDVKM. V gave up 7 bases and J gave up 7 bases; unmatched junction bases: 13. CDR3 amino acids: CASTPLTGAGEQYF. The CDR3 nucleotides are TGTGCCAGCACCCCATTAACAGGGGCAGGGGAGCAGTACTTC.

This chain uses TRBV12-3 or TRBV12-4 with TRBJ2-1, with TRBD1 identical over 9 bases. V gave up 10 bases and J gave up 8 bases; unmatched junction bases: 6. The CDR3 extends over 12 amino acids. Written as DNA, the CDR3 is TGTGCCATAAGGACAGGGGCGGATGAGCAGTTCTTC. Residues: CAIRTGADEQFF.